The sequence of this TCR beta chain was determined in a study of blood T cell repertoires in COVID-19. Turning to the study itself: Sources were T cells, B-cell-depleted T cells, or PBMCs; the material itself was cDNA or gDNA.

The CDR3 runs to 15 residues. Germline-derived CDR1 and CDR2 are SGHRS and YFSETQ. The V and J ends lost 4 bases and 4 bases respectively, with 17 bases between them. This clone showed up just a few times. The table came from immunoSEQ multiplex PCR; TCRdb's copy has only in-frame clones and leaves some out. This sample yields some 200,000 clones, of which 70% to 90% are seen a single time; over 9.5% belongs to the top ten. The chain carries TRBV5-1 and TRBJ1-2; D uncertain. What was sequenced was peripheral blood. The sequence was obtained from a woman aged 60-70 years with COVID-19, enrolled during active disease. CDR3 sequence reads: CASSVEPGRAYGYTF. Written as DNA, the CDR3 is TGCGCCAGCAGCGTCGAACCGGGTCGAGCCTATGGCTACACCTTC.